This T cell receptor beta chain was profiled in a study of blood T cell repertoires in COVID-19 (dated by TCRdb to 2020 to 2021). At the level of the whole study: The collaborator samples originated in the United States, Italy and Spain and spanned the acute and convalescent phases of COVID-19. The material from the prospective study consisted of cDNA or gDNA derived from T cells, B-cell-depleted T cells, or PBMCs. Subjects who had been exposed to COVID-19, were actively infected with it, or had recovered from it provided the deeply sampled blood TCRbeta repertoires that made up the dataset. The repertoires were released in a freely available public database intended as a resource for research on the immune response to SARS-CoV-2. Samples were obtained from the ongoing ImmuneRACE study (first 160 participants) and from 950 to 1,500 subjects provided by 6 global collaborators. Nearly every sample came with metadata listing a de-identified subject ID, COVID-19 status, age in years and sex. Where available, HLA class I and class II types were obtained from metadata supplied by the sample provider rather than from assay-based typing.

Study-level results and caveats: The quantity of clinical and demographic metadata differed by source and by participant and was supplied without curation.

Collaborating institutions collected whole blood in K2EDTA tubes following their own protocols. Collaborator samples were shipped for TCRbeta analysis as frozen whole blood, isolated PBMCs, or DNA extracted from either sample type. The immunoSEQ Assay, a bias-controlled multiplex PCR, was used to amplify TCRbeta CDR3 regions from genomic DNA. The paper's data handling went like this. The number of nucleated cells in each sample was estimated by amplification of reference gene primers within the assay. To quantify the absolute abundance of each unique TCRbeta CDR3 rearrangement, sequence reads were collapsed and filtered. For each sample, productive Simpson clonality was calculated as the square root of Simpson's diversity index over productive rearrangements. This immuneACCESS table, as held by TCRdb, lists in-frame sequences with V and J called but not all clones. Of the missing ones, under half trace to an unresolved V gene in checked studies; the others have no known cause. V, J and clone size are taken as reported in that table, and D and trimming were inferred from the DNA itself. The sample table contains 400,000 to 550,000 clones; only one count was recorded for about 89% of them. The ten most abundant clones make up 4% to 5.5% of the sample.

CDR1 SGHRS and CDR2 YFSETQ are derived from the germline V gene. The CDR3 spans 18 residues, from the cysteine through the phenylalanine. Left in the record is the CDR3 DNA by itself, 54 bases read in frame from the first base. V loses 5 bases at its end and J loses 0 bases; junction bases beyond the gene matches: 15. About this clone: There is no known antigen for this receptor. The sample holds no much larger clone one base away, and base qualities are not on file.

This clonotype was obtained from a young woman with acute or convalescent COVID-19. The sequenced sample consisted of peripheral blood. The rearrangement joined TRBV5-1 to TRBJ1-1; TRBD1 fits 8 bases in the junction. CDR3 reads: CASRNRDRRPGMNTEAFF. The nucleotide sequence is given as TGCGCCAGCAGAAACCGGGACAGGAGACCGGGGATGAACACTGAAGCTTTCTTT.